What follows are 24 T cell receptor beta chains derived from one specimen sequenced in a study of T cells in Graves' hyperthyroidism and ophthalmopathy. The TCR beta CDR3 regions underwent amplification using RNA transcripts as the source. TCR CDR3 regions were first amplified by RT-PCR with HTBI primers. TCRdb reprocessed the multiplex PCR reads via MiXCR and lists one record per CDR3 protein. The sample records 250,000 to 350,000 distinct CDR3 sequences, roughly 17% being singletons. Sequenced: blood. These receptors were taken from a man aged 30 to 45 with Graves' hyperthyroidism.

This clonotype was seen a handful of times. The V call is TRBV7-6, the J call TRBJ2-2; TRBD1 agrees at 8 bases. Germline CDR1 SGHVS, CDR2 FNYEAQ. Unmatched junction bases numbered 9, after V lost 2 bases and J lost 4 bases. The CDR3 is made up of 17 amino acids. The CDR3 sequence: CASSLRKGRGRTGELFF. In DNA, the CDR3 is TGTGCCAGCAGCTTACGAAAAGGCAGGGGGCGCACCGGGGAGCTGTTTTTT.

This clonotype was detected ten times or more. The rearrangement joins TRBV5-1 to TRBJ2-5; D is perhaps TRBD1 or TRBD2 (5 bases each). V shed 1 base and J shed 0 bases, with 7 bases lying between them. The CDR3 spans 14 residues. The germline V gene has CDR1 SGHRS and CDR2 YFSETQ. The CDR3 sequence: CASSLMGDQETQYF. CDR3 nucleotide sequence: TGCGCCAGCAGCTTGATGGGGGACCAAGAGACCCAGTACTTC.

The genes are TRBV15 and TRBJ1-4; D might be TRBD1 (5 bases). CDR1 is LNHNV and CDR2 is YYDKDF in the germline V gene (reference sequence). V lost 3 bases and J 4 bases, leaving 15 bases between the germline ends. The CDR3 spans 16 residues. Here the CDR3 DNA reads TGTGCCACCAGCAGGGAGCCGGGACTTGTTAATGAAAAACTGTTTTTT. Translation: CATSREPGLVNEKLFF.

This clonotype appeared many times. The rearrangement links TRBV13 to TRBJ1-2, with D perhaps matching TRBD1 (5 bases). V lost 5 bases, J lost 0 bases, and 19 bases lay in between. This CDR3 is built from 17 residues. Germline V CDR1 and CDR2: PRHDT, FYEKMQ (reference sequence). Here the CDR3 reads CASSLRDRREANYGYTF. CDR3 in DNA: TGTGCCAGCAGCCTTAGGGACCGACGGGAAGCTAACTATGGCTACACCTTC.

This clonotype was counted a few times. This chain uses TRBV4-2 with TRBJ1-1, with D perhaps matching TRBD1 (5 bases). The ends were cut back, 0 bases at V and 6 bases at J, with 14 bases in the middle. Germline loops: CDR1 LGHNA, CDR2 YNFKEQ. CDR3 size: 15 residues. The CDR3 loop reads CASSQDNRGVAEAFF. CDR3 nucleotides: TGTGCCAGCAGCCAAGATAATAGAGGGGTGGCTGAAGCTTTCTTT.

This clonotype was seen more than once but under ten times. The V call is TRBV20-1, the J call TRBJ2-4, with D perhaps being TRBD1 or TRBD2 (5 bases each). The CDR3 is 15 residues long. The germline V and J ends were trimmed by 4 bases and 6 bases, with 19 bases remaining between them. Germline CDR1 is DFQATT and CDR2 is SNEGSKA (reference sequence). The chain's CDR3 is CSATHFGGARNIQYF. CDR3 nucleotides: TGCAGTGCTACCCACTTTGGGGGAGCCCGAAACATTCAGTACTTC.

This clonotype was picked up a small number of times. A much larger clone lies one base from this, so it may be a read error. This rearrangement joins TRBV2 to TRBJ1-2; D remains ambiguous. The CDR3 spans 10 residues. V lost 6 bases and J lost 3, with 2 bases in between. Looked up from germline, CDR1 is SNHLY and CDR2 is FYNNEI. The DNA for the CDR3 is TGTGCCAGCAGGGACTATGGCTACACCTTC. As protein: CASRDYGYTF. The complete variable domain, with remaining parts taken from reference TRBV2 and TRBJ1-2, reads EPEVTQTPSHQVTQMGQEVILRCVPISNHLYFYWYRQILGQKVEFLVSFYNNEISEKSEIFDDQFSVERPDGSNFTLKIRSTKLEDSAMYFCASRDYGYTFGSGTRLTVV.

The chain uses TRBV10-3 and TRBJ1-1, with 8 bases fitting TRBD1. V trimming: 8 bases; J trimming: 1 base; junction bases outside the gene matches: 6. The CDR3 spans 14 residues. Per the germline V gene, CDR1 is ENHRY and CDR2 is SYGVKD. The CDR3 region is CAIGPGTGNTEAFF. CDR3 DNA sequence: TGTGCCATCGGACCCGGGACAGGGAACACTGAAGCTTTCTTT.

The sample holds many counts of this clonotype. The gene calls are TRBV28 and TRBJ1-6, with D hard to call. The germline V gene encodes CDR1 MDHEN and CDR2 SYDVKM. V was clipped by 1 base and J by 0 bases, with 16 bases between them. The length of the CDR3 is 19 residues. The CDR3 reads CASSLYPSSVSSYNSPLHF. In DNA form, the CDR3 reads TGTGCCAGCAGTTTATATCCCTCCTCCGTGAGCTCCTATAATTCACCCCTCCACTTT. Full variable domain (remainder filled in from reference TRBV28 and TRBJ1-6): DVKVTQSSRYLVKRTGEKVFLECVQDMDHENMFWYRQDPGLGLRLIYFSYDVKMKEKGDIPEGYSVSREKKERFSLILESASTNQTSMYLCASSLYPSSVSSYNSPLHFGNGTRLTVT.

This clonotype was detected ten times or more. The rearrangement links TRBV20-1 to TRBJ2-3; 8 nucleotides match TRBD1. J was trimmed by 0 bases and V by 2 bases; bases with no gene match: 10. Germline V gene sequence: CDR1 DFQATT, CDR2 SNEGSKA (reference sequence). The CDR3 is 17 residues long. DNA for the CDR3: TGCAGTGCTAGACTGGTTGCGACAGGGGACAGCACAGATACGCAGTATTTT. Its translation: CSARLVATGDSTDTQYF.

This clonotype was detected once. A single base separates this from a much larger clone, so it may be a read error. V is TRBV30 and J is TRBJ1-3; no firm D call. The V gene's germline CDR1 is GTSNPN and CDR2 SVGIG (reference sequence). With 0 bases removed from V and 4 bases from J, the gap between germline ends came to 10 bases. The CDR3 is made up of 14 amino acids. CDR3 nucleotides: TGTGCCTGGAGTGTGGTGGTTGGAGGAAACACCATATATTTT. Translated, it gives CAWSVVVGGNTIYF. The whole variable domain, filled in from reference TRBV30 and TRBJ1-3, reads SQTIHQWPATLVQPVGSPLSLECTVEGTSNPNLYWYRQAAGRGLQLLFYSVGIGQISSEVPQNLSASRPQDRQFILSSKKLLLSDSGFYLCAWSVVVGGNTIYFGEGSWLTVV.

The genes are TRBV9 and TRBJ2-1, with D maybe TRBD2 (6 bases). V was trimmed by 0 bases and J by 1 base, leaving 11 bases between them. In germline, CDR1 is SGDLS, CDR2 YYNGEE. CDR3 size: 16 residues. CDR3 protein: CASSVGRGNSYNEQFF. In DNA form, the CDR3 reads TGTGCCAGCAGCGTAGGGCGGGGAAATTCCTACAATGAGCAGTTCTTC.

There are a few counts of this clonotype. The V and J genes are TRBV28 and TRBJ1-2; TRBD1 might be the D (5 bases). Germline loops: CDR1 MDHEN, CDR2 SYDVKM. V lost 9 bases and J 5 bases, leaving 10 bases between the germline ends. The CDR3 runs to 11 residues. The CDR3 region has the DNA TGTGCCAGTAACCAGGGTTATGGCTACACCTTC. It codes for CASNQGYGYTF.

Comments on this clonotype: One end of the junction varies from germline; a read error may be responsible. CDR3 in amino acids: CACPTGGVLDTGELVF. CDR3 DNA: TGTGCCTGCCCGACTGGTGGAGTATTAGACACCGGGGAGCTGGTTTTT. This chain joins TRBV30 and TRBJ2-2, with D maybe TRBD2 (5 bases). The CDR3 consists of 16 residues. The germline V gene has CDR1 GTSNPN and CDR2 SVGIG (reference sequence).

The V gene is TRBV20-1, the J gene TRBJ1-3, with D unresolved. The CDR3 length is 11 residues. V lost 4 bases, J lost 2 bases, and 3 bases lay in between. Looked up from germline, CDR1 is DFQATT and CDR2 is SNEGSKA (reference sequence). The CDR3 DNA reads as TGCAGTGCTAAAGCTGGAAACACCATATATTTT. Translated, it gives CSAKAGNTIYF.

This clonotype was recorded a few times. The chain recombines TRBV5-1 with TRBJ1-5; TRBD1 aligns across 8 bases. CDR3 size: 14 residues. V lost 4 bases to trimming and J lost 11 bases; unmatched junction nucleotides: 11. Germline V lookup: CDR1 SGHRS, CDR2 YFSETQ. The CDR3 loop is CASSLEPGGESQHF. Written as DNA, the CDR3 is TGCGCCAGCAGCCTGGAGCCAGGGGGCGAGTCCCAGCATTTT. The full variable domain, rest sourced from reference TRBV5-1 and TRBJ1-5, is KAGVTQTPRYLIKTRGQQVTLSCSPISGHRSVSWYQQTPGQGLQFLFEYFSETQRNKGNFPGRFSGRQFSNSRSEMNVSTLELGDSALYLCASSLEPGGESQHFGDGTRLSIL.

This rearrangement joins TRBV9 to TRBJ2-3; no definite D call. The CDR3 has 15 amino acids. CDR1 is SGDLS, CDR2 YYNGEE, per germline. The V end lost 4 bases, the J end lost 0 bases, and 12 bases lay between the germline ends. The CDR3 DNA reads TGTGCCAGCAGCCTCAGACCCTTTAGCACAGATACGCAGTATTTT. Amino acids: CASSLRPFSTDTQYF. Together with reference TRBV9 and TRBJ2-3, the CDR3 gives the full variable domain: DSGVTQTPKHLITATGQRVTLRCSPRSGDLSVYWYQQSLDQGLQFLIQYYNGEERAKGNILERFSAQQFPDLHSELNLSSLELGDSALYFCASSLRPFSTDTQYFGPGTRLTVL.

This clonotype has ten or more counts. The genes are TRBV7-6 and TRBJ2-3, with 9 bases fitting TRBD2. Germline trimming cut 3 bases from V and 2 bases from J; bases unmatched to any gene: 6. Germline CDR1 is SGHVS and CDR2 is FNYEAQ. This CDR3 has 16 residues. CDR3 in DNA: TGTGCCAGCAGCTTGACTAGCGGCTCGCCCACAGATACGCAGTATTTT. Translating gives CASSLTSGSPTDTQYF. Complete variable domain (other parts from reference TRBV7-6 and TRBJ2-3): GAGVSQSPRYKVTKRGQDVALRCDPISGHVSLYWYRQALGQGPEFLTYFNYEAQQDKSGLPNDRFSAERPEGSISTLTIQRTEQRDSAMYRCASSLTSGSPTDTQYFGPGTRLTVL.

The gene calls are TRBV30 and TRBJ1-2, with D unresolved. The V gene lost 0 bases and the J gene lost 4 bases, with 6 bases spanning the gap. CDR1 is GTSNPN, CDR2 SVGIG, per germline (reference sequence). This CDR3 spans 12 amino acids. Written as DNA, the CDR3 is TGTGCCTGGAGTGTAGCCTCCTATGGCTACACCTTC. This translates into CAWSVASYGYTF. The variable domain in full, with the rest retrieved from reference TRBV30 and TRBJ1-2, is SQTIHQWPATLVQPVGSPLSLECTVEGTSNPNLYWYRQAAGRGLQLLFYSVGIGQISSEVPQNLSASRPQDRQFILSSKKLLLSDSGFYLCAWSVASYGYTFGSGTRLTVV.

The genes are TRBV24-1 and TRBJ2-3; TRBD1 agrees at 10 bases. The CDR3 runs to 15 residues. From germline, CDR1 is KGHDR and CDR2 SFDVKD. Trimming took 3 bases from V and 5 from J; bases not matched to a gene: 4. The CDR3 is CATSDTGTGEDTQYF. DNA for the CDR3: TGTGCCACCAGTGATACCGGGACAGGGGAAGATACGCAGTATTTT.

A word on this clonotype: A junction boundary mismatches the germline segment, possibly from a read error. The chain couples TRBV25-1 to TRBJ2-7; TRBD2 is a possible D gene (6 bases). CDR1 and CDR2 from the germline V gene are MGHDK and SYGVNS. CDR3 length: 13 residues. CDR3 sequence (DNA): TGTGCCAGCACCGGGGACTTGGCCTACGAGCGGTACTTC. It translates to CASTGDLAYERYF.

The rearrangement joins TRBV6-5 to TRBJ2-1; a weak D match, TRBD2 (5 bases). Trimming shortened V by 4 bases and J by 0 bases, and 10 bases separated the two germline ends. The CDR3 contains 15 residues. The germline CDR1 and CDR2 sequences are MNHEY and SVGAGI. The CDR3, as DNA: TGTGCCAGCAGTTTCCGGAGGCCCTCCTACAATGAGCAGTTCTTC. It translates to CASSFRRPSYNEQFF.

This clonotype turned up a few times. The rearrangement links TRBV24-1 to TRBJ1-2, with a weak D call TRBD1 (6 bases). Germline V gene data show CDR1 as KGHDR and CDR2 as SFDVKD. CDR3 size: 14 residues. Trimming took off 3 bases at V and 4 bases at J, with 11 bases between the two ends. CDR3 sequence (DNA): TGTGCCACCAGTGATGGGGGGCCACTCTATGGCTACACCTTC. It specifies CATSDGGPLYGYTF.

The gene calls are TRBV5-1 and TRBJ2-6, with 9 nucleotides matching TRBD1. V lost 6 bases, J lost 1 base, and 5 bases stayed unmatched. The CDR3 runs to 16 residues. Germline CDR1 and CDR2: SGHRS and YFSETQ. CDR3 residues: CASNTGTGSGANVLTF. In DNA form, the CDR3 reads TGCGCCAGCAACACCGGGACAGGGTCTGGGGCCAACGTCCTGACTTTC.